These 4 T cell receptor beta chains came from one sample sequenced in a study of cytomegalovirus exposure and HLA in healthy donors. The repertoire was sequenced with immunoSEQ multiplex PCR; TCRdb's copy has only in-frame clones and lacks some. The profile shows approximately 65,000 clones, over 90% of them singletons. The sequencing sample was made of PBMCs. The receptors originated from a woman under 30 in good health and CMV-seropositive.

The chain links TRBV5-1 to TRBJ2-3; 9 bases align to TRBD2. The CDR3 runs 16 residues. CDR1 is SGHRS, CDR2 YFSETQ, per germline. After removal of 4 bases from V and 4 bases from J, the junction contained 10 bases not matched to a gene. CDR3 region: CASSRFGGREADTQYF. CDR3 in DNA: TGCGCCAGCAGCAGGTTCGGCGGGAGGGAGGCAGATACGCAGTATTTT.

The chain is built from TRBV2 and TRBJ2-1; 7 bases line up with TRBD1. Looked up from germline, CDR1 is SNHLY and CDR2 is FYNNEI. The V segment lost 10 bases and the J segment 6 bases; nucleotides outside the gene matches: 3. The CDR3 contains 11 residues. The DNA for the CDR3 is TGTGCCACGACAGGGTTCAATGAGCAGTTCTTC. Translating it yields CATTGFNEQFF.

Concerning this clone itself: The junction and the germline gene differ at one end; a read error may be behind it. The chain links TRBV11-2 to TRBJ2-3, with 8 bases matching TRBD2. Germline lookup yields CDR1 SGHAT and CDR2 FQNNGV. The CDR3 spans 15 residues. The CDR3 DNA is TGTGCCAGCAGCTTAGGAAGCGGGAGCATAGATACGCAGTATTTT. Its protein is CASSLGSGSIDTQYF. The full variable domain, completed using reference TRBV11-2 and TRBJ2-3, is EAGVAQSPRYKIIEKRQSVAFWCNPISGHATLYWYQQILGQGPKLLIQFQNNGVVDDSQLPKDRFSAERLKGVDSTLKIQPAKLEDSAVYLCASSLGSGSIDTQYFGPGTRLTVL.

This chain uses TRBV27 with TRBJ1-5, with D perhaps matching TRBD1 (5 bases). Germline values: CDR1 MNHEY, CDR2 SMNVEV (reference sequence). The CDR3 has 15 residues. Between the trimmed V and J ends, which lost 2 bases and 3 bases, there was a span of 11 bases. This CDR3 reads CASSLGGAHNQPQHF. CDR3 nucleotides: TGTGCCAGCAGTTTAGGAGGGGCGCACAATCAGCCCCAGCATTTT.